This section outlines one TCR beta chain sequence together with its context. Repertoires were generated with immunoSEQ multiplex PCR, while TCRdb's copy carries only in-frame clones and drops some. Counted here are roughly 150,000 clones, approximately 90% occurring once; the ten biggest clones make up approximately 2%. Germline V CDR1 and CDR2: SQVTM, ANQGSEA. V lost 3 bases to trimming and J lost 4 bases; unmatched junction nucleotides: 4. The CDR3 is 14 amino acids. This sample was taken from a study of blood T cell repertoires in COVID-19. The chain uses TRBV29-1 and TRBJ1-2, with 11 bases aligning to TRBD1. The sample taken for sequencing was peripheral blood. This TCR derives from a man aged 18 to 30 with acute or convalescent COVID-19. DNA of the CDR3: TGCAGCGTTGATAGGGGGACAGGGGGCTATGGCTACACCTTC. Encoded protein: CSVDRGTGGYGYTF.